This T cell receptor beta chain is drawn from a study of blood T cell repertoires in COVID-19. Study background: T cells, B-cell-depleted T cells, or PBMCs provided the cDNA or gDNA that served as material.

Authors' methods: Reference gene primer amplification in the assay estimated nucleated cell counts. Profiling relied on immunoSEQ multiplex PCR, and the TCRdb table lists in-frame clones only, not all of them. The V and J calls and clone size were taken over from that table, and D and trimming were inferred from the DNA. The profile shows 140,000 to 150,000 clones, approximately 80% of them singletons. The germline gives CDR1 SGHRS, CDR2 YFSETQ. This CDR3 is built from 13 residues. V gave up 0 bases and J gave up 5 bases, with 6 bases separating them. The sequence derives from a man in his 60s with active or convalescent COVID-19. V and J are TRBV5-1 and TRBJ1-5; no firm D call. The sample taken for sequencing was peripheral blood. The CDR3 spells CASSLAADQPQHF. The CDR3 region has the DNA TGCGCCAGCAGCTTGGCGGCGGATCAGCCCCAGCATTTT.